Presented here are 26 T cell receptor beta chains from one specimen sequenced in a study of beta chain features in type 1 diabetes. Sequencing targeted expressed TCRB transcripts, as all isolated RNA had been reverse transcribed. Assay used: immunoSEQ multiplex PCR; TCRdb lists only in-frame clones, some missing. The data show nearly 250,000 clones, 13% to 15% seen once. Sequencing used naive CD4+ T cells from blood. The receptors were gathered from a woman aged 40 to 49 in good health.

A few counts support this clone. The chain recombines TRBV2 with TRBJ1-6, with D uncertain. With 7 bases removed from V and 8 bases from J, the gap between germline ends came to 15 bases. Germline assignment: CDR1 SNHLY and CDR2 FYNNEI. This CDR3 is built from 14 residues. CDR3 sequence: CASKIAGDDSPLHF. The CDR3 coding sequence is TGTGCCAGCAAAATTGCAGGTGACGATTCACCCCTCCACTTT.

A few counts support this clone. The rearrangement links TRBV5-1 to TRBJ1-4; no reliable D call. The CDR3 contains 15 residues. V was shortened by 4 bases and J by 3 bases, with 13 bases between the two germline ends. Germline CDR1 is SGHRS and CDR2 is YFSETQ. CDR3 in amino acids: CASSPLGGSNEKLFF. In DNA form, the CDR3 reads TGCGCCAGCAGCCCACTCGGCGGGTCTAATGAAAAACTGTTTTTT.

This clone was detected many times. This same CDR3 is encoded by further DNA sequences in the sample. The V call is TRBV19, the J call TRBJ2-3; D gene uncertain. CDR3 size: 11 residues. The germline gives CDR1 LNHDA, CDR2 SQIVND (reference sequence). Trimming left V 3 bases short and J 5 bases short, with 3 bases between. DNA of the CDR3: TGTGCCAGTAGTATTCAAGATACGCAGTATTTT. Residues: CASSIQDTQYF.

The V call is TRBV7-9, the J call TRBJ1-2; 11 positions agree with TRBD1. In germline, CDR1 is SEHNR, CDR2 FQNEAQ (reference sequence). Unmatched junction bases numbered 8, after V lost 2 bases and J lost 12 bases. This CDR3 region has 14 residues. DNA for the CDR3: TGTGCCAGCAGCTTATCCGGACAGGGGGCAAAAAACACCTTC. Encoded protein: CASSLSGQGAKNTF.

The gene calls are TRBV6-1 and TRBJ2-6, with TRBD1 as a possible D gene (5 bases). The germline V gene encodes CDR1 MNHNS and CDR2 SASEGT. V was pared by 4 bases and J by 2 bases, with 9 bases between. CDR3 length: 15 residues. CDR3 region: CASSGGHAGANVLTF. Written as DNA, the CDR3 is TGTGCCAGCAGTGGCGGACATGCTGGGGCCAACGTCCTGACTTTC.

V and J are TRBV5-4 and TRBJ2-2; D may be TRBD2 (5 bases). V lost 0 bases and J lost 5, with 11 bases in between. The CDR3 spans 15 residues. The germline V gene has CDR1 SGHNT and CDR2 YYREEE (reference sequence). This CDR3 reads CASSLGGSGTGELFF. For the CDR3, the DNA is TGTGCCAGCAGCTTGGGTGGGTCGGGGACCGGGGAGCTGTTTTTT.

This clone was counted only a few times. Written as DNA, the CDR3 is TGCGCCAGCACCTCTACCCTTTCGGACACCGGGGAGCTGTTTTTT. As protein: CASTSTLSDTGELFF. The rearrangement joins TRBV23-1 to TRBJ2-2; D ambiguous. TRBV23-1 is given ORF status, its function remaining uncertain. This CDR3 is built from 15 residues. Trimming removed 7 bases at V and 3 bases at J, with 15 bases between.

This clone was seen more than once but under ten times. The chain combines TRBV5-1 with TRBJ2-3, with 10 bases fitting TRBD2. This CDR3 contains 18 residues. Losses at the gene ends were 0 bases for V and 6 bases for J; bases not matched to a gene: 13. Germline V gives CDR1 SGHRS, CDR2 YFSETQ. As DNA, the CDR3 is TGCGCCAGCAGCTTGGCCCGACTAGCGGGCCGCCCTGATGATACGCAGTATTTT. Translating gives CASSLARLAGRPDDTQYF.

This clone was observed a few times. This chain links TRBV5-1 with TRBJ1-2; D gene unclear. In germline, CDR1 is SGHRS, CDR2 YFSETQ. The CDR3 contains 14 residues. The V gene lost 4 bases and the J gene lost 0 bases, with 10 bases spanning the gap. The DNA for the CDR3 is TGCGCCAGCAGCCCCGTGAGCGCTAACTATGGCTACACCTTC. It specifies CASSPVSANYGYTF.

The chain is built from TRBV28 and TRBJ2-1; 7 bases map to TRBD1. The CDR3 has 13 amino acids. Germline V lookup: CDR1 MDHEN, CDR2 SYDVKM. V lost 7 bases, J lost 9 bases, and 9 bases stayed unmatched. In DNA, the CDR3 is TGTGCCAGCACTGAAGAGGGGGCCTTTGAGCAGTTCTTC. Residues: CASTEEGAFEQFF.

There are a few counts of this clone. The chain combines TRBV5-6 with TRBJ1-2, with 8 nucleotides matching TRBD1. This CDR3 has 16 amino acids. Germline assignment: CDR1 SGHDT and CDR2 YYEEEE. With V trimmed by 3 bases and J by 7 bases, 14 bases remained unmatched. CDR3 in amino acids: CASSSDRALFSSGYTF. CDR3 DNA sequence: TGTGCCAGCAGCTCGGACAGGGCTTTGTTTTCGAGTGGCTACACCTTC.

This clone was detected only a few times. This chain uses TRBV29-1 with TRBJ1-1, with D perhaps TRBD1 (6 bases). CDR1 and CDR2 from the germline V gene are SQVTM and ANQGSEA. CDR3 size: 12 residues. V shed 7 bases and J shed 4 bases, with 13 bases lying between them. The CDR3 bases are TGCAGCGCCTCCAGGGGTGCCACTGAAGCTTTCTTT. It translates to CSASRGATEAFF.

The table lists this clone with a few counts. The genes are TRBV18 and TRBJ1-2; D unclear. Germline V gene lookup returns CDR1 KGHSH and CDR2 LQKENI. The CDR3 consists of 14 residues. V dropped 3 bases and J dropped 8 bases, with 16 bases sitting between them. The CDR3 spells CASSPLVAEAGYTF. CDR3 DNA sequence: TGTGCCAGCTCACCCCTCGTCGCGGAGGCAGGCTACACCTTC.

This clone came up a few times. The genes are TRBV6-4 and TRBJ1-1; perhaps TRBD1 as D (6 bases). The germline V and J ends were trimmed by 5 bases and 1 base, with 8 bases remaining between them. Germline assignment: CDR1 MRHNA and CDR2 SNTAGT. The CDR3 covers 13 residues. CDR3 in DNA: TGTGCCAGCAGTCGGACAGAGAACACTGAAGCTTTCTTT. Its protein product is CASSRTENTEAFF.

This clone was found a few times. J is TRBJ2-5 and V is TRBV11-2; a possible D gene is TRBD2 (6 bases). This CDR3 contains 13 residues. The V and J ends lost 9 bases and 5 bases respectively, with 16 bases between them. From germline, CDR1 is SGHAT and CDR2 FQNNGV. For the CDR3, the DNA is TGTGCCAGTACGGGAGTTCCTGAGGAGACCCAGTACTTC. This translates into CASTGVPEETQYF.

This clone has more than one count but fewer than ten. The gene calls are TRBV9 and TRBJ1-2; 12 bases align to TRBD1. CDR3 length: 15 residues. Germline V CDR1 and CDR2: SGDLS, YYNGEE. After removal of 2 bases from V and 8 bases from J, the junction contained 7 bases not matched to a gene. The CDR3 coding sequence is TGTGCCAGCAGCGTGGGACAGGGGGCACCCATGGGCTACACCTTC. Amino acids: CASSVGQGAPMGYTF.

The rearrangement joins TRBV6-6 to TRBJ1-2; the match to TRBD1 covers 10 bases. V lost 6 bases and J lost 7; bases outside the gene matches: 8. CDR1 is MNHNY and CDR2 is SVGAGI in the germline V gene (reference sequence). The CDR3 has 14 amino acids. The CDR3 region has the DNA TGTGCCAGCAGGAGGGACAGGGGAAAGGGTGGCTACACCTTC. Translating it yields CASRRDRGKGGYTF.

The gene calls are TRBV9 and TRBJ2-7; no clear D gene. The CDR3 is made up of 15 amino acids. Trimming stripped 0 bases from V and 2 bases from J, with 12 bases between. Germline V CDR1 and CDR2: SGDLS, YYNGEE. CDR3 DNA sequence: TGTGCCAGCAGCGTAGCATCAACACCACCCTACGAGCAGTACTTC. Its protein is CASSVASTPPYEQYF. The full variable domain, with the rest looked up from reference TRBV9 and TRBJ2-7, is DSGVTQTPKHLITATGQRVTLRCSPRSGDLSVYWYQQSLDQGLQFLIQYYNGEERAKGNILERFSAQQFPDLHSELNLSSLELGDSALYFCASSVASTPPYEQYFGPGTRLTVT.

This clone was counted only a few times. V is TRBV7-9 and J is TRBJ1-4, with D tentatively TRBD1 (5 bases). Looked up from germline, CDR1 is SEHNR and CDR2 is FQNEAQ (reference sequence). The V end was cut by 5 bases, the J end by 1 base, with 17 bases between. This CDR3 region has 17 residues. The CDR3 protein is CASSLLVGAITNEKLFF. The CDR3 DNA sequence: TGTGCCAGCAGCCTCCTGGTAGGGGCGATAACTAATGAAAAACTGTTTTTT.

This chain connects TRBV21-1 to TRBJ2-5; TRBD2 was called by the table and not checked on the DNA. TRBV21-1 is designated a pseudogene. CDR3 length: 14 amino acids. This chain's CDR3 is CASSLSGGCETQYF. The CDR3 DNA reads TGTGCCAGCAGCTTGAGCGGGGGTTGTGAGACCCAGTACTTC.

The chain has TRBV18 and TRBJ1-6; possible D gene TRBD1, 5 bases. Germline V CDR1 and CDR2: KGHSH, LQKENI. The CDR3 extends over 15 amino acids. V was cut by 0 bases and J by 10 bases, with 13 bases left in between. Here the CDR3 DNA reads TGTGCCAGCTCACCACCTGGGGGGACGAGGTCACCCCTCCACTTT. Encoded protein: CASSPPGGTRSPLHF.

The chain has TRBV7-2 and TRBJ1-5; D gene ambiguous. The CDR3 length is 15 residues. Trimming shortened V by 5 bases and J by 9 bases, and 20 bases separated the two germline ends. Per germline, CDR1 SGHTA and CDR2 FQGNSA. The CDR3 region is CASSPGGEGLWPQHF. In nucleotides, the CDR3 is TGTGCCAGCAGCCCCGGCGGAGAGGGTTTGTGGCCCCAGCATTTT. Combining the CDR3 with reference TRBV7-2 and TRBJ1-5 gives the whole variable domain GAGVSQSPSNKVTEKGKDVELRCDPISGHTALYWYRQSLGQGLEFLIYFQGNSAPDKSGLPSDRFSAERTGGSVSTLTIQRTQQEDSAVYLCASSPGGEGLWPQHFGDGTRLSIL.

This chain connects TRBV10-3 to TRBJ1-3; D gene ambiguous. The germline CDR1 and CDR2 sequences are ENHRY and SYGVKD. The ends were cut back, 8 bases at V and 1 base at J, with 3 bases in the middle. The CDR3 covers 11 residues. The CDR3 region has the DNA TGTGCCATCTTATCTGGAAACACCATATATTTT. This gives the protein CAILSGNTIYF.

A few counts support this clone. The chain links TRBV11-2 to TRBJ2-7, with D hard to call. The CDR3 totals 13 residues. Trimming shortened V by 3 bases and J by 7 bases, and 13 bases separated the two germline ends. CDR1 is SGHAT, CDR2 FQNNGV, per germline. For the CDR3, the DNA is TGTGCCAGCAGCTTTGAGATTATGGTGGAGCAGTACTTC. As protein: CASSFEIMVEQYF.

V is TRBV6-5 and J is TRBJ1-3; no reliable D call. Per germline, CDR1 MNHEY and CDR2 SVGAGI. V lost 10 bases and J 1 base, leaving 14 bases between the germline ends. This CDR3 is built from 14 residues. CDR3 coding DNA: TGTGCCACTCGGGAGATGAGGTCTGGAAACACCATATATTTT. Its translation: CATREMRSGNTIYF.

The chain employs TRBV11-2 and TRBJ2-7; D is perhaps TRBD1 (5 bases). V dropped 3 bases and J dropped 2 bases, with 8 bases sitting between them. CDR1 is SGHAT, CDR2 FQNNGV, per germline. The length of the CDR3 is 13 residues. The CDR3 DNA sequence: TGTGCCAGCAGCTTTGGCAGGGCCTACGAGCAGTACTTC. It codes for CASSFGRAYEQYF.